The subject of this entry is one TCR beta chain. Germline V gene sequence: CDR1 MNHEY, CDR2 SMNVEV (reference sequence). The CDR3 has 17 residues. V was cut by 6 bases and J by 0 bases, with 18 bases left in between. This specimen belongs to a study of blood T cell repertoires in COVID-19. Study as a whole: The cDNA or gDNA used as material had been derived from T cells, B-cell-depleted T cells, or PBMCs.

Data came from immunoSEQ multiplex PCR; TCRdb stores just in-frame clones and leaves some out. This sample has some 210,000 clones, with about 76% found just once. Adults between roughly 18 and 100 years of age took part from under 25 US areas. Clinical history as reported by participants underpinned cohort assignment. The chain is built from TRBV27 and TRBJ1-3; D call uncertain. The sequence was collected from a woman between 45 and 65 years old with acute COVID-19. Material: PBMCs or T cells enriched from blood (not recorded which). The CDR3 is CASSPIGGQYSGNTIYF. CDR3 DNA: TGTGCCAGCAGCCCCATAGGAGGGCAGTACTCTGGAAACACCATATATTTT.